This is a list of T cell receptor beta chains from one sample in a study of shared clonotypes between healthy human individuals. The protocol was immunoSEQ multiplex PCR, while the TCRdb copy is restricted to in-frame clones and leaves out a portion. The sample has approximately 1,500,000 clones; 95% to 99% are singletons. The sample taken for sequencing was naive CD4+ T cells sorted from blood. The receptors here all came from a man aged 25 to 40 in good health. The CDR3 runs from the conserved cysteine through the conserved F or W. A D gene is named only where the DNA matches it firmly. Size tells how often a clone was seen (once, few, many) or the class of an expanded clone, and some rows leave it out.

TRBJ2-3 - TRBV27 TRBD2 TGTGCCAGCAGTAGGACTAGCGGGATTGGGATTGGCCGCCCAGATACGCAGTATTTT CASSRTSGIGIGRPDTQYF
TRBJ2-1 - TRBV9 - TGTGCCAGCAGCTCTCGCGGAGGTAGCTCCTACAATGAGCAGTTCTTC CASSSRGGSSYNEQFF
TRBJ2-1 - TRBV28 - TGTGCCAGCAGTGGCCGGGACTCCAACAATGAGCAGTTCTTC CASSGRDSNNEQFF
TRBJ1-2 - TRBV2 - TGTGCCAGCAACGGCGCAAAAGTCTATGGCTACACCTTC CASNGAKVYGYTF
TRBJ2-3 - TRBV29-1 TRBD1 TGCAGCGGAGGCCCGACAGGGAGCACAGATACGCAGTATTTT CSGGPTGSTDTQYF
TRBJ2-1 - TRBV11-3 - TGTGCCAGCAGCCCTGTGGGGGGCGATGAGCAGTTCTTC CASSPVGGDEQFF
TRBJ2-7 - TRBV19 TRBD1 TGTGCCAGTAGCCCGGGACAGGGTGACGAGCAGTACTTC CASSPGQGDEQYF
TRBJ2-2 - TRBV28 TRBD1 TGTGCCAGCCGGGACAGGGGATTGGACGGGGAGCTGTTTTTT CASRDRGLDGELFF
TRBJ2-3 - TRBV6-5 - TGTGCCAGCAGCCCCGCGCCCACAGATACGCAGTATTTT CASSPAPTDTQYF
TRBJ2-1 - TRBV28 - TGTGCCAGCACCTTCGGTGACAATGAGCAGTTCTTC CASTFGDNEQFF
TRBJ2-7 - TRBV13 - TGTGCCAGCAGCTTAGGCCTTGTGGGGGTCTCCTACGAGCAGTACTTC CASSLGLVGVSYEQYF
TRBJ1-3 - TRBV30 - TGTGCCTGGAGTCATAGGTTCCCGGGTGGAAACACCATATATTTT CAWSHRFPGGNTIYF
TRBJ2-1 - TRBV11-2 TRBD2 TGTGCCAGCAGCTTAGGGACTAGCGGGCCTGGCAATGAGCAGTTCTTC CASSLGTSGPGNEQFF
TRBJ1-5 - TRBV6-6 TRBD1 TGTGCCAGCAGCCAAGGACAGGGCAATCAGCCCCAGCATTTT CASSQGQGNQPQHF
TRBJ2-2 - TRBV5-1 TRBD1 TGCGCCAGCAGTGGACAGGGGGCTGGGGCCGGGGAGCTGTTTTTT CASSGQGAGAGELFF
TRBJ1-1 - TRBV5-6 - TGTGCCAGCAGCTTGGTCGGGGTAGGAGCAGAGAACATGAACACTGAAGCTTTCTTT CASSLVGVGAENMNTEAFF
TRBJ1-2 - TRBV5-1 TRBD1 TGCGCCAGCAGCGCTGGACAGGGGGCTCTGGGCTACACCTTC CASSAGQGALGYTF
TRBJ1-4 - TRBV7-2 TRBD1 TGTGCCAGCAGCTTCCGGCCGGGACAGGGGGAAAAACTGTTTTTT CASSFRPGQGEKLFF
TRBJ2-2 - TRBV7-2 - TGTGCCAGCAGCCCACCCAGGTTGACAGGAACGAACACCGGGGAGCTGTTTTTT CASSPPRLTGTNTGELFF
TRBJ1-3 - TRBV7-2 - TGTGCCAGCAGCATCGGGGTGGCGGTAAACACCATATATTTT CASSIGVAVNTIYF
TRBJ1-5 - TRBV19 - TGTGCCAGTAGGGTACAGGCCGAGCATCAGCCCCAGCATTTT CASRVQAEHQPQHF
TRBJ2-6 - TRBV7-6 - TGTGCCAGCAGCTTACAAGTGCCGGGTAAAAAGGATGGGGCCAACGTCCTGACTTTC CASSLQVPGKKDGANVLTF
TRBJ2-7 once TRBV13 - TGTGCCAGCAGCTTAGTGGGTAAGAGCTCCTACGAGCAGTACTTC CASSLVGKSSYEQYF
TRBJ2-7 - TRBV5-1 TRBD1 TGCGCCAGCAGCTTACAGGGGGCGGTGTACGAGCAGTACTTC CASSLQGAVYEQYF
TRBJ2-7 - TRBV10-1 TRBD1 TGCGCCAGCAGTGAGTCGCAGGGGGCCTACGAGCAGTACTTC CASSESQGAYEQYF
TRBJ2-3 - TRBV7-9 TRBD2 TGTGCCAGCAGCCCACGACTAGCGGGAGGGCAAACGCAGTATTTT CASSPRLAGGQTQYF
TRBJ2-1 - TRBV6-1 - TGTGCCAGCAGTGAATCGGATGAGCAGTTCTTC CASSESDEQFF
TRBJ2-2 - TRBV6-4 - TGTGCCAGCAGTGATCGGAGCACCGGGGAGCTGTTTTTT CASSDRSTGELFF
TRBJ2-7 - TRBV5-1 - TGCGCCAGCAGCTTGGTCGGTTACGAGCAGTACTTC CASSLVGYEQYF
TRBJ2-1 - TRBV2 - TGTGCCAGCAGTCAGGGGCCCGACAGTGCCAATGAGCAGTTCTTC CASSQGPDSANEQFF
TRBJ2-7 - TRBV10-1 TRBD2 TGCGCCAGCAGTGACCCGGGGACTAGCGGATCCTACGAGCAGTACTTC CASSDPGTSGSYEQYF
TRBJ2-1 - TRBV10-3 - TGTGCCATCAGTGAGTCGCAGGCGACCACCTACAATGAGCAGTTCTTC CAISESQATTYNEQFF
TRBJ2-5 - TRBV28 - TGTGCCAGCAGTCCGCAGGGGGGAGAAGAGACCCAGTACTTC CASSPQGGEETQYF
TRBJ2-1 - TRBV5-4 - TGTGCCAGCAGCTCAGGACAGGACTACCACTACAATGAGCAGTTCTTC CASSSGQDYHYNEQFF
TRBJ2-3 - TRBV7-2 - TGTGCCAGCAGCTTAAGAGCGTACACAGATACGCAGTATTTT CASSLRAYTDTQYF
TRBJ2-3 - TRBV5-8 TRBD1 TGTGCCAGCAGCGTCGGACAGGGTTCTTATGGCACGGATACGCAGTATTTT CASSVGQGSYGTDTQYF
TRBJ2-1 - TRBV5-1 - TGCGCCAGCAGCTTGGATAGCGGTTACAATGAGCAGTTCTTC CASSLDSGYNEQFF
TRBJ2-2 - TRBV7-9 - TGTGCCAGCAGCTTTACAAGGGACACCGGGGAGCTGTTTTTT CASSFTRDTGELFF
TRBJ1-2 - TRBV6-6 - TGTGCCAGCAGTTACTCGACAGGCCCTGGCTACACCTTC CASSYSTGPGYTF
TRBJ2-1 - TRBV7-8 - TGTGCCAGCATCACAGTAGGGGTTTACAATGAGCAGTTCTTC CASITVGVYNEQFF
TRBJ2-1 - TRBV7-3 TRBD2 TGTGCCAGCAGCCTCCTTCGCGGGAGGGTTGAAGTCAATGAGCAGTTCTTC CASSLLRGRVEVNEQFF
TRBJ1-5 - TRBV19 - TGTGCCAGTAGTACGACAGTCCCCGGGGGCAATCAGCCCCAGCATTTT CASSTTVPGGNQPQHF
TRBJ2-7 - TRBV30 TRBD2 TGTGCCTGGATGTTGGGCGGGAGGCCGGGGATGAACGAGCAGTACTTC CAWMLGGRPGMNEQYF
TRBJ2-1 once TRBV19 TRBD2 TGTGCCAGTAGTATCGTAGCGGGAGCGAGTGAGCAGTTCTTC CASSIVAGASEQFF
TRBJ2-1 - TRBV6-5 - TGTGCCAGCAGTTTAAATGAGAACTCCTACAATGAGCAGTTCTTC CASSLNENSYNEQFF
TRBJ2-7 - TRBV5-8 TRBD1 TGTGCCAGCAGGGTGACAGGGTATAGGTACGAGCAGTACTTC CASRVTGYRYEQYF
TRBJ1-2 - TRBV5-5 TRBD1 TGTGCCAGCAGCTTGCTTACGACAGGGTTCTCAAGCTACACCTTC CASSLLTTGFSSYTF